This T cell receptor (beta chain) appears in the sequencing data of a study of blood T cells in healthy people across ages. Study results and limitations: Across the age range, TCR beta diversity per million T cells fell in a roughly linear way. Naive CD4+ cell counts and diversity both ran higher in long-lived than in aged donors.

Combining a sample-barcoded 5' primer with a J-beta primer mix, a second PCR ran for about 7 to 12 cycles. A template-switch adaptor containing 12 random nucleotides labeled each cDNA molecule. One entry per CDR3 protein results from TCRdb running MiXCR on the 5' RACE reads. Here the sample spans 870,000 or so distinct CDR3 sequences, 25% to 35% being singletons. In this sample, this clonotype turned up a few times. The antigen is not known. V gave up 6 bases and J gave up 7 bases; unmatched junction bases: 9. CDR1 and CDR2 from the germline V gene are MDHEN and SYDVKM. The CDR3 length is 14 residues. The J gene is TRBJ1-2, the V gene TRBV28; 9 bases match TRBD1. This receptor was identified in a woman of 80 years or more in good health. Material: blood. The CDR3 DNA is TGTGCCAGCAGCCAATTTACAGGGGGCAGTGGCTACACCTTC. Protein product: CASSQFTGGSGYTF.